The clone carrying this T cell receptor (beta chain) showed up many times. Antigen: not known. CDR3 length: 18 amino acids. V shed 7 bases, J shed 3 bases, and the junction held 13 bases outside the gene matches. CDR1 and CDR2 (germline): MRHNA, SNTAGT. This specimen belongs to a study of molecular identifiers for immune sequencing clone quantification. Notes on the study in general: Over 99% of effector molecules, but under 1% in naive cells, were held by clones with more than 20 RNA copies. Spiked TCR RNA from one Jurkat cell reportedly showed up when mixed among roughly 1 million naive cells.

Preparation of the bulk TCR libraries relied on previously described methods and listed TCR primers. One entry per CDR3 protein results from TCRdb running MiXCR on the PCR reads. This table holds hundreds of thousands of distinct CDR3 sequences, over 25% found once. The receptor's source is a human donor in good health. Some libraries in this study had Jurkat cell RNA spiked in. The chain employs TRBV6-4 and TRBJ2-4, with 12 bases matching TRBD2. Source material: naive CD8+ T cells from blood, with Jurkat cell RNA spiked in. Specified subset: FACS-sorted CD8+CD4-CCR7+CD45RA+ naive T cells. In nucleotides, the CDR3 is TGTGCCAGCACCAAAAAGCTAGCGGGAGGGCCGGGCAAAAACATTCAGTACTTC. Translation: CASTKKLAGGPGKNIQYF.